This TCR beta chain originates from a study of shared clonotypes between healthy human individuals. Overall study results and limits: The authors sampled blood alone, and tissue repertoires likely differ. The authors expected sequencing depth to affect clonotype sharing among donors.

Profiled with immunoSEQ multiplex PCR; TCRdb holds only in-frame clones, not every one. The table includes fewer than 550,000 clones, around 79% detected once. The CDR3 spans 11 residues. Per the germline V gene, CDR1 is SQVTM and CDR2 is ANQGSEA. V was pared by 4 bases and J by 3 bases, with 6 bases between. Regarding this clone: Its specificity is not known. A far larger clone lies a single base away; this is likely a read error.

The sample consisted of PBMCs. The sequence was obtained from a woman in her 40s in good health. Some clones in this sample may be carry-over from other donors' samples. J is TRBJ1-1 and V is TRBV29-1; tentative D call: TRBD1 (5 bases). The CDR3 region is CSVAGYTEAFF. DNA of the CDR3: TGCAGCGTTGCAGGGTACACTGAAGCTTTCTTT. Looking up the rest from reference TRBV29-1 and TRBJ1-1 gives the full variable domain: SAVISQKPSRDICQRGTSLTIQCQVDSQVTMMFWYRQQPGQSLTLIATANQGSEATYESGFVIDKFPISRPNLTFSTLTVSNMSPEDSSIYLCSVAGYTEAFFGQGTRLTVV.